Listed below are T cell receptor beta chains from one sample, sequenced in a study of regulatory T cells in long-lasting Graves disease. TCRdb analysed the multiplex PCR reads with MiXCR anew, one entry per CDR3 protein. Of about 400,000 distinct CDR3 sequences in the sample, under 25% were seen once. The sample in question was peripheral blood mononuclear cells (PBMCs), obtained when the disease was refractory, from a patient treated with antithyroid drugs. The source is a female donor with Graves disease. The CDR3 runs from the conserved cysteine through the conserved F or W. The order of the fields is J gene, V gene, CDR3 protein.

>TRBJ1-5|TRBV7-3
CASSFYTRKHGQPQHF
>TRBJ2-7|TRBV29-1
CSVDGFGGQGSSYEQYF
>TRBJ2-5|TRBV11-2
CASSLEASGETQYF
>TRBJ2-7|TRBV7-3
CASSSPDGLAGVNARDEQYF
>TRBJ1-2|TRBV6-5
CASSYPQGATGYGYTF
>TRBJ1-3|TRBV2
CASRPTGSSGNTIYF
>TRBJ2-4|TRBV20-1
CSARDRARQGAKNIQYF
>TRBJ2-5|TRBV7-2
CASSLAGGTSGSGETQYF
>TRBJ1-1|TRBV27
CASSFSRNTEAFF
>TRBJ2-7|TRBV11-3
CASSPASGSMVGEQYF
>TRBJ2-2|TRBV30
CAWSSRRGFGTGELFF
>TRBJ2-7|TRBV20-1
CSGQGEGEQYF
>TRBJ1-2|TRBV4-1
CASSQVGTGRDYGYTF
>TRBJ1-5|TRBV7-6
CASSLGGLNQPQHF
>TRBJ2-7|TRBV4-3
CASSQERYGEQYF
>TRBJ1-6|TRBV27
CASGPGQSSYNSPLHF
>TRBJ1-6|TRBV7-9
CASSSEMYSPLHF
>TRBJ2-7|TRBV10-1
CASSDGGLEQYF
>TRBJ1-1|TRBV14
CASSLLGQLNTETFF
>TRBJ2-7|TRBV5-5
CASSREAYEQYF
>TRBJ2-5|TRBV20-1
CSALAGGETQYF
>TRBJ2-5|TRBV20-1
CSATNPGAVVEETQYF
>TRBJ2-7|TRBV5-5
CASSLAATYEQYF
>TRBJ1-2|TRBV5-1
CPSSLADNALGYTF